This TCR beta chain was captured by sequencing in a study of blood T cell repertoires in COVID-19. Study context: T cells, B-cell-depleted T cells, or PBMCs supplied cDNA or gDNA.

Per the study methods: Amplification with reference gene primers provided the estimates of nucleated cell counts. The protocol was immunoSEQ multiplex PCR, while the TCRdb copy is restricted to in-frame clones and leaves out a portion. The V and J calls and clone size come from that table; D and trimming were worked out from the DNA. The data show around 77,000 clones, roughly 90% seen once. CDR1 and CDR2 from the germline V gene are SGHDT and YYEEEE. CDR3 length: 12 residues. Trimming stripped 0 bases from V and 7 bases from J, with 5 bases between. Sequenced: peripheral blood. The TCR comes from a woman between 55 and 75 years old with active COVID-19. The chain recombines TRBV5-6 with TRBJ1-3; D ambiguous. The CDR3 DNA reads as TGTGCCAGCAGCTTGGCGTTTAACACCATATATTTT. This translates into CASSLAFNTIYF.